A selection of T cell receptor beta chains follows, all from one sample in a study of blood T cell repertoires in COVID-19. Repertoires were generated with immunoSEQ multiplex PCR, while TCRdb's copy carries only in-frame clones and drops some. Of 190,000 or so clones listed, approximately 86% are singletons. Material for sequencing was peripheral blood. The source is a man aged 40-49 years with active or convalescent COVID-19. Each CDR3 is given with its conserved first and last residue. Fields, in order: J gene, CDR3 length, D gene, clone size, V gene, CDR3 DNA, CDR3 protein. The D gene is left open where the match is weak. A clone size is listed for some rows: how often the clone was seen (once, few, many), or a class if it is expanded.

TRBJ1-5 13 . . TRBV27 TGTGCCAGCAGTTTCCAGGGCAATCAGCCCCAGCATTTT CASSFQGNQPQHF
TRBJ1-3 16 TRBD1 . TRBV28 TGTGCCAGCAGTCCCGGCAGGGGGCACTCTGGAAACACCATATATTTT CASSPGRGHSGNTIYF
TRBJ2-1 15 . . TRBV6-5 TGTGCCAGCAGTCAGGGGACCCGCTCCTACAATGAGCAGTTCTTC CASSQGTRSYNEQFF
TRBJ1-1 13 . once TRBV6-5 TGTGCCAGCAGTTCTTCCGGGAACACTGAAGCTTTCTTT CASSSSGNTEAFF
TRBJ2-7 15 TRBD2 . TRBV2 TGTGCCAGCAACTCGGAGGGACTAGCGGGAGAGGAGCAGTACTTC CASNSEGLAGEEQYF
TRBJ2-7 14 . . TRBV5-4 TGTGCCAGCAGCTCGACTTCAGATGGTCGCGAGCAGTACTTC CASSSTSDGREQYF
TRBJ2-5 16 TRBD2 . TRBV5-1 TGCGCCAGCAGCTTGGAGCCAGCGGGGTCCTCGGAGACCCAGTACTTC CASSLEPAGSSETQYF
TRBJ2-5 16 TRBD2 . TRBV5-8 TGTGCCAGCAGCGATGGACTAGCGGGGAGGAAAGAGACCCAGTACTTC CASSDGLAGRKETQYF
TRBJ1-6 14 . few TRBV30 TGTGCCTGGAGCGACCGCAGCGCTAATTCACCCCTCCACTTT CAWSDRSANSPLHF
TRBJ2-2 14 . . TRBV3-1/TRBV3-2 TGTGCCAGCAGCCAGGGGGGGCCCCACGGGGAGCTGTTTTTT CASSQGGPHGELFF
TRBJ1-1 14 TRBD1 few TRBV18 TGTGCCAGCTCACCTGAACAGGGGATCACTGAAGCTTTCTTT CASSPEQGITEAFF
TRBJ1-5 17 TRBD1 . TRBV5-1 TGCGCCAGCAGCTTGGCGGGACAGGGACGCAGCAATCAGCCCCAGCATTTT CASSLAGQGRSNQPQHF
TRBJ1-6 14 TRBD1 few TRBV29-1 TGCAGCGTTGAAGGGGACAGGGGCTGGTCACCCCTCCACTTT CSVEGDRGWSPLHF
TRBJ1-5 17 TRBD1 . TRBV5-1 TGCGCCAGCAGCTTGGAGGGGACAGGAGTTAGCAATCAGCCCCAGCATTTT CASSLEGTGVSNQPQHF